Shown below are 4 T cell receptor beta chains from a single sample sequenced in a study of cytomegalovirus exposure and HLA in healthy donors. Researchers ran the PCR with 60 Vbeta and 13 Jbeta primers. TCRdb's copy holds only in-frame clones and misses some; the assay was immunoSEQ multiplex PCR. The table has about 110,000 clones, around 70% seen once. The sequenced sample was PBMCs. The receptors were sampled from a man aged 25-45 years in good health and CMV-seropositive.

The chain links TRBV19 to TRBJ1-3; D is unresolved. There are 14 residues in the CDR3. V gave up 7 bases and J gave up 8 bases, with 18 bases separating them. CDR1 and CDR2 (germline): LNHDA, SQIVND (reference sequence). The CDR3 protein is CASTRTDFGDTIYF. The CDR3 nucleotides are TGTGCCAGTACTCGGACTGACTTCGGTGACACCATATATTTT.

The chain uses TRBV4-1 and TRBJ1-2; 10 bases agree with TRBD1. From germline, CDR1 is MGHRA and CDR2 YSYEKL. The CDR3 loop spans 16 amino acids. The junction had 7 bases not matched to a gene; V was cut back by 0 bases and J by 6 bases. The CDR3 is CASSQEPGQGYHGYTF. The CDR3 nucleotides are TGCGCCAGCAGCCAAGAACCGGGACAGGGGTATCATGGCTACACCTTC.

The chain combines TRBV5-1 with TRBJ2-2; 7 nucleotides line up with TRBD2. Germline assignment: CDR1 SGHRS and CDR2 YFSETQ. The CDR3 totals 16 residues. Trimming took 0 bases from V and 5 from J; bases not matched to a gene: 7. CDR3 DNA: TGCGCCAGCAGCTTGGTTGGCGGGAGTAGTACCGGGGAGCTGTTTTTT. Translated: CASSLVGGSSTGELFF.

This rearrangement joins TRBV4-3 to TRBJ2-3; D might be TRBD2 (6 bases). The length of the CDR3 is 15 residues. The germline V gene encodes CDR1 LGHNA and CDR2 YSLEER. The V end was cut by 0 bases, the J end by 4 bases, with 11 bases between. The CDR3 is CASSQDHGEADTQYF. CDR3 DNA: TGCGCCAGCAGCCAAGATCACGGGGAGGCAGATACGCAGTATTTT.